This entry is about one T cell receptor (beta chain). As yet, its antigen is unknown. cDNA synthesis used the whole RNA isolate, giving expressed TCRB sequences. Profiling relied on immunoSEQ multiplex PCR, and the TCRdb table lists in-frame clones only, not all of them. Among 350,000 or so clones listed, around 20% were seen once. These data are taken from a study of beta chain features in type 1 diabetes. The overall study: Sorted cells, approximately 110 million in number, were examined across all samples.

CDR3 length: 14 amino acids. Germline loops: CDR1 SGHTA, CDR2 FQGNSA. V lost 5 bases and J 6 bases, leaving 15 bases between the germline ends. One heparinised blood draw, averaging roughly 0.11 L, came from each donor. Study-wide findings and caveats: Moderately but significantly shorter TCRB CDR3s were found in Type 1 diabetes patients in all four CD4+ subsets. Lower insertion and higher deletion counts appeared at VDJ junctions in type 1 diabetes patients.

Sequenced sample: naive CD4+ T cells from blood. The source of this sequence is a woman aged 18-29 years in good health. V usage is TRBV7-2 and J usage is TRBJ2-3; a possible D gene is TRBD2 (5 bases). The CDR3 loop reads CASSQHDPGDTQYF. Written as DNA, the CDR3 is TGTGCCAGCAGCCAGCACGACCCGGGGGATACGCAGTATTTT. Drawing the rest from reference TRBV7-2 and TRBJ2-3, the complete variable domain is GAGVSQSPSNKVTEKGKDVELRCDPISGHTALYWYRQSLGQGLEFLIYFQGNSAPDKSGLPSDRFSAERTGGSVSTLTIQRTQQEDSAVYLCASSQHDPGDTQYFGPGTRLTVL.